Shown below are 13 T cell receptor beta chains from a single sample sequenced in a study of CD8 T cells in Susac syndrome. Random-hexamer reverse transcription was applied to about 0.45 to 1 ug RNA. TCRdb re-called the immunoSEQ multiplex PCR reads through MiXCR, storing one row per CDR3 protein. The sample gives roughly 180,000 distinct CDR3 sequences, about 94% of which show up once; about 0.1% is in the top ten. Sample: CD4+ T cells from PBMCs. Receptors were obtained from a human donor in good health.

The genes are TRBV5-1 and TRBJ2-1; 8 bases line up with TRBD1. This CDR3 is 17 amino acids long. The germline CDR1 and CDR2 sequences are SGHRS and YFSETQ. V was pared by 0 bases and J by 5 bases, with 10 bases of the junction left unmatched. The CDR3 region has the DNA TGCGCCAGCAGCTTGGGACCGACAGGGGCGGCGCACAATGAGCAGTTCTTC. It translates to CASSLGPTGAAHNEQFF.

The chain is built from TRBV4-2 and TRBJ1-2; D is unclear. The CDR3 has 14 residues. Germline values: CDR1 LGHNA, CDR2 YNFKEQ. Trimming shortened V by 3 bases and J by 8 bases, and 16 bases separated the two germline ends. CDR3 nucleotide sequence: TGTGCCAGCAGCCAGACGCCTCCCGACGAGGGCTACACCTTC. It specifies CASSQTPPDEGYTF.

The V and J genes are TRBV12-5 and TRBJ2-1; 13 bases are shared with TRBD2. Germline-derived CDR1 and CDR2 are LGHNT and FRNRAP. There are 14 residues in the CDR3. J was trimmed by 8 bases and V by 5 bases; bases with no gene match: 3. CDR3 loop: CASGAGTSGDEQFF. DNA of the CDR3: TGTGCTAGTGGTGCCGGGACTAGCGGGGATGAGCAGTTCTTC.

The chain links TRBV29-1 to TRBJ1-5; D call uncertain. Germline CDR1 SQVTM, CDR2 ANQGSEA. The CDR3 spans 12 residues. V lost 4 bases and J lost 2, with 6 bases in between. CDR3 protein: CSVAEGNQPQHF. CDR3 sequence (DNA): TGCAGCGTTGCAGAAGGCAATCAGCCCCAGCATTTT.

V is TRBV5-1 and J is TRBJ2-7; D not resolved. The CDR3 runs to 9 residues. Looked up from germline, CDR1 is SGHRS and CDR2 is YFSETQ. V was cut by 9 bases and J by 2 bases, with 3 bases left in between. CDR3 protein: CATTYEQYF. CDR3 in DNA: TGCGCCACCACCTACGAGCAGTACTTC.

DNA of the CDR3: TGTGCCTGGAGTGCGAGACGTCCCTACGAGCAGTACTTC. Its translation: CAWSARRPYEQYF. This chain uses TRBV30 with TRBJ2-7; D remains ambiguous. The length of the CDR3 is 13 residues. Between the trimmed V and J ends, which lost 1 base and 2 bases, there was a span of 9 bases. Per the germline V gene, CDR1 is GTSNPN and CDR2 is SVGIG (reference sequence).

The rearrangement joins TRBV3-1 to TRBJ1-5; D gene uncertain. Germline V lookup: CDR1 LGHDT, CDR2 YNNKEL (reference sequence). CDR3 length: 14 residues. Deletions cut 0 bases from V and 6 bases from J, with 9 bases between. The CDR3 is CASSQDTTAQPQHF. The CDR3 coding sequence is TGTGCCAGCAGCCAAGATACTACAGCTCAGCCCCAGCATTTT.

V usage is TRBV30 and J usage is TRBJ1-1; D is undetermined. The ends were cut back, 2 bases at V and 0 bases at J, with 10 bases in the middle. CDR3 length equals 14 residues. Germline V gene lookup returns CDR1 GTSNPN and CDR2 SVGIG (reference sequence). The CDR3 DNA reads TGTGCCTGGAGTTTAGGGCCTGTGAACACTGAAGCTTTCTTT. Amino acid sequence: CAWSLGPVNTEAFF.

The J gene is TRBJ2-7, the V gene TRBV20-1, with D unresolved. Trimming shortened V by 1 base and J by 0 bases, and 4 bases separated the two germline ends. Germline assignment: CDR1 DFQATT and CDR2 SNEGSKA (reference sequence). The CDR3 is 12 amino acids. CDR3 sequence (DNA): TGCAGTGCTAGAGCGGACTCCTACGAGCAGTACTTC. This translates into CSARADSYEQYF.

This clonotype has just one count. The CDR3 here is CASSPMGGNTEAFF. The CDR3 region has the DNA TGTGCCAGCAGCCCAATGGGGGGGAACACTGAAGCTTTCTTT. The chain employs TRBV7-9 and TRBJ1-1; TRBD1 might be the D (5 bases). There are 14 residues in the CDR3. Germline-derived CDR1 and CDR2 are SEHNR and FQNEAQ (reference sequence). With 5 bases removed from V and 1 base from J, the gap between germline ends came to 11 bases.

The rearrangement uses TRBV6-2 or TRBV6-3 and TRBJ2-3; 10 bases line up with TRBD2. Trimming at V came to 7 bases and at J to 7 bases, leaving 5 bases not matched to a gene. CDR3 length: 13 residues. Germline assignment: CDR1 MNHEY and CDR2 SVGEGT. Written as DNA, the CDR3 is TGTGCCAGCAAGCGGGAGGGCATAAATACGCAGTATTTT. It is translated as CASKREGINTQYF.

The chain joins TRBV29-1 to TRBJ2-7; 9 nucleotides match TRBD2. The V gene end was trimmed by 1 base and the J gene end by 5 bases; junction bases not matched to a gene: 9. The CDR3 runs to 15 residues. Germline values: CDR1 SQVTM, CDR2 ANQGSEA. The CDR3 DNA reads TGCAGCGTTGAAGCATCGGTAGCGGGAGCCCACGAGCAGTACTTC. It codes for CSVEASVAGAHEQYF.

The CDR3 reads CASSDGGDGYTF. The CDR3, as DNA: TGTGCCAGCAGCGATGGAGGCGATGGCTACACCTTC. This rearrangement joins TRBV5-6 to TRBJ1-2; D remains ambiguous. With 4 bases removed from V and 6 bases from J, the gap between germline ends came to 10 bases. The CDR3 sequence is 12 residues long. The germline gives CDR1 SGHDT, CDR2 YYEEEE.